This is a list of T cell receptor beta chains from one sample in a study of shared clonotypes between healthy human individuals. The data were produced by immunoSEQ multiplex PCR, yet TCRdb's version contains in-frame clones alone and is incomplete. This sample has about 1 million clones, with roughly 80% found just once. Specimen: memory CD4+ T cells sorted from blood. The receptor source for this set is a young man in good health. Each CDR3 is given with its conserved first and last residue.

CDR3 protein: CASSLLAPNRGQERTQYF
J gene: TRBJ2-5
V gene: TRBV11-2

CDR3 protein: CASSFGQIYEQYF
J gene: TRBJ2-7
V gene: TRBV7-2

CDR3 protein: CASSRGESRREPEAFF
J gene: TRBJ1-1
V gene: TRBV27

CDR3 protein: CASSSGAGRLETQYF
J gene: TRBJ2-5
V gene: TRBV5-1

CDR3 protein: CASSSPGLPYNEQFF
J gene: TRBJ2-1
V gene: TRBV9

CDR3 protein: CASSLGLDQETQYF
J gene: TRBJ2-5
V gene: TRBV5-1

CDR3 protein: CASSLGNSNQPQHF
J gene: TRBJ1-5
V gene: TRBV5-6

CDR3 protein: CASSSPPGQSYEQYF
J gene: TRBJ2-7
V gene: TRBV5-1

CDR3 protein: CASSLAVIGETQYF
J gene: TRBJ2-5
V gene: TRBV5-1

CDR3 protein: CASSQGVGAGTDTQYF
J gene: TRBJ2-3
V gene: TRBV4-3

CDR3 protein: CASSQQGTYEQYF
J gene: TRBJ2-7
V gene: TRBV10-1

CDR3 protein: CASSSGQGAREQYF
J gene: TRBJ2-7
V gene: TRBV9

CDR3 protein: CASSQDRAGGYTF
J gene: TRBJ1-2
V gene: TRBV5-1

CDR3 protein: CASSDDSGTDTQYF
J gene: TRBJ2-3
V gene: TRBV6-4

CDR3 protein: CASSIGRTPSGELFF
J gene: TRBJ2-2
V gene: TRBV19

CDR3 protein: CAISSGGLGEKLFF
J gene: TRBJ1-4
V gene: TRBV10-3

CDR3 protein: CASSLQGRSYEQYF
J gene: TRBJ2-7
V gene: TRBV7-6

CDR3 protein: CASSATDNQPQHF
J gene: TRBJ1-5
V gene: TRBV2

CDR3 protein: CASSSTGGLPNYGYTF
J gene: TRBJ1-2
V gene: TRBV28

CDR3 protein: CASYYWSPHLWDLYNEQFF
J gene: TRBJ2-1
V gene: TRBV28

CDR3 protein: CASSIPGQGGLSGANVLTF
J gene: TRBJ2-6
V gene: TRBV2

CDR3 protein: CASSLGMGVAAYNEQFF
J gene: TRBJ2-1
V gene: TRBV5-8

CDR3 protein: CASSLSSYEQYF
J gene: TRBJ2-7
V gene: TRBV28

CDR3 protein: CASSPDTYQGETQYF
J gene: TRBJ2-5
V gene: TRBV19

CDR3 protein: CASSPRTGGGDTQYF
J gene: TRBJ2-3
V gene: TRBV2

CDR3 protein: CASSNVAGGGDGYTF
J gene: TRBJ1-2
V gene: TRBV2

CDR3 protein: CASSLVSGEETQYF
J gene: TRBJ2-5
V gene: TRBV5-1

CDR3 protein: CASSPEEPQHF
J gene: TRBJ1-5
V gene: TRBV4-1

CDR3 protein: CASSPPTGPYGYTF
J gene: TRBJ1-2
V gene: TRBV6-5

CDR3 protein: CASSQFGQQPYNEQFF
J gene: TRBJ2-1
V gene: TRBV4-3

CDR3 protein: CASSLWGSGANVLTF
J gene: TRBJ2-6
V gene: TRBV11-2

CDR3 protein: CASSSTDRRANVLTF
J gene: TRBJ2-6
V gene: TRBV27

CDR3 protein: CASSRNGGSSYNEQFF
J gene: TRBJ2-1
V gene: TRBV7-2

CDR3 protein: CASSLLDMGGYTF
J gene: TRBJ1-2
V gene: TRBV28

CDR3 protein: CSLRGNTDTQYF
J gene: TRBJ2-3
V gene: TRBV29-1

CDR3 protein: CASRFGTENTGELFF
J gene: TRBJ2-2
V gene: TRBV5-5